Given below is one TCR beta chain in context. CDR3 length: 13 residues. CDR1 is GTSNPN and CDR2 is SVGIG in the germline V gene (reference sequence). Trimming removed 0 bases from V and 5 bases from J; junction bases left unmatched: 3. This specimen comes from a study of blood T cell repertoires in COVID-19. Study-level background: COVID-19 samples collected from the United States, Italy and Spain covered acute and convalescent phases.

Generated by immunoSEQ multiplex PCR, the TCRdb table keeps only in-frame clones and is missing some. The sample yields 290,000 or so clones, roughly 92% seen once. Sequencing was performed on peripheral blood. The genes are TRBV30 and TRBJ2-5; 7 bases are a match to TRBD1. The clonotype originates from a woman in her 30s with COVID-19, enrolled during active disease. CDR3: CAWSVRQGETQYF. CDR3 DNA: TGTGCCTGGAGTGTTAGACAGGGTGAGACCCAGTACTTC.